These 13 T cell receptor beta chains were all obtained from the same sample, sequenced in a study of shared clonotypes between healthy human individuals. Profiling relied on immunoSEQ multiplex PCR, and the TCRdb table lists in-frame clones only, not all of them. Found here are hundreds of thousands of clones, more than 70% of them singletons; the top ten hold around 2%. Sequencing was done on a sample of memory CD4+ T cells sorted from blood. Subset denoted: CD45RA-negative fraction. All receptors derive from a woman under 40 in good health.

This clone has a single count. The genes are TRBV19 and TRBJ2-6; 7 bases map to TRBD2. V shed 7 bases, J shed 0 bases, and the junction held 6 bases outside the gene matches. Germline assignment: CDR1 LNHDA and CDR2 SQIVND (reference sequence). The CDR3 contains 16 residues. The CDR3 region has the DNA TGTGCCAGTAAGCGGGACCCTAGCTCTGGGGCCAACGTCCTGACTTTC. As protein: CASKRDPSSGANVLTF.

The genes are TRBV4-1 and TRBJ1-4; D is perhaps TRBD1 (6 bases). Trimming removed 2 bases at V and 8 bases at J, with 18 bases between. Germline V lookup: CDR1 MGHRA, CDR2 YSYEKL. The CDR3 runs to 16 residues. CDR3 DNA: TGCGCCAGCAGCCAAAAAACGGAACAGGGAATGGAAAAACTGTTTTTT. This codes for CASSQKTEQGMEKLFF.

This chain connects TRBV28 to TRBJ1-2; 7 nucleotides match TRBD1. Germline V gene data show CDR1 as MDHEN and CDR2 as SYDVKM. CDR3 size: 15 residues. J was trimmed by 4 bases and V by 2 bases; bases with no gene match: 7. Written as DNA, the CDR3 is TGTGCCAGCAGTTTAAATCAGGGGGGCCTCTATGGCTACACCTTC. Its protein is CASSLNQGGLYGYTF.

With respect to this clone: A much larger clone sits a single nucleotide away, making a read error possible. The CDR3 sequence: CASSLAGQDYGYTF. The DNA for the CDR3 is TGTGCCAGCAGCTTGGCGGGACAGGACTATGGCTACACCTTC. V and J are TRBV5-4 and TRBJ1-2; 8 positions agree with TRBD1. Germline V lookup: CDR1 SGHNT, CDR2 YYREEE (reference sequence). The CDR3 contains 14 residues. Trimming removed 0 bases from V and 3 bases from J; junction bases left unmatched: 1.

The chain recombines TRBV28 with TRBJ2-2, with D maybe TRBD1 (5 bases). Per germline, CDR1 MDHEN and CDR2 SYDVKM. The CDR3 has 15 residues. The V end lost 2 bases, the J end lost 5 bases, and 12 bases lay between the germline ends. The chain's CDR3 is CASSLGSRVTGELFF. The DNA of the CDR3 is TGTGCCAGCAGTTTAGGAAGCAGGGTTACCGGGGAGCTGTTTTTT.

The genes are TRBV5-1 and TRBJ2-3; perhaps TRBD1 as D (6 bases). There are 15 residues in the CDR3. Trimming pared 4 bases from V and 4 bases from J, leaving 16 bases between. Germline V gives CDR1 SGHRS, CDR2 YFSETQ. The DNA of the CDR3 is TGCGCCAGCAGCGTCGGACAGTTTAACGCAGATACGCAGTATTTT. Protein sequence: CASSVGQFNADTQYF. The complete variable domain, with remaining parts taken from reference TRBV5-1 and TRBJ2-3, reads KAGVTQTPRYLIKTRGQQVTLSCSPISGHRSVSWYQQTPGQGLQFLFEYFSETQRNKGNFPGRFSGRQFSNSRSEMNVSTLELGDSALYLCASSVGQFNADTQYFGPGTRLTVL.

The CDR3 coding sequence is TGTGCCAGCAGCAGATTCGGGGTCTCGGATGGCTACACCTTC. This codes for CASSRFGVSDGYTF. The chain employs TRBV7-9 and TRBJ1-2; D uncertain. The germline V and J ends were trimmed by 5 bases and 6 bases, with 16 bases remaining between them. The CDR3 spans 14 residues. Germline CDR1 and CDR2: SEHNR and FQNEAQ (reference sequence).

This clone was observed a single time. The CDR3 nucleotides read TGTGCCAGCAGCGTAGAGGCAGGGGTCGGCGAGCAGTTCTTC. It encodes CASSVEAGVGEQFF. This sequence joins TRBV9 and TRBJ2-1, with D possibly matching TRBD1 (6 bases). This CDR3 has 14 residues. Germline V gives CDR1 SGDLS, CDR2 YYNGEE. The V end lost 0 bases, the J end lost 10 bases, and 14 bases lay between the germline ends.

This clone was detected a few times. The V call is TRBV6-6, the J call TRBJ2-1, with 11 bases matching TRBD2. Germline V gene data show CDR1 as MNHNY and CDR2 as SVGAGI (reference sequence). The CDR3 runs to 15 residues. J was trimmed by 5 bases and V by 1 base; bases with no gene match: 1. CDR3 residues: CASSYLAGGHNEQFF. The CDR3 DNA sequence: TGTGCCAGCAGTTACTTAGCGGGAGGGCACAATGAGCAGTTCTTC.

The V gene is TRBV27, the J gene TRBJ2-3, with 10 nucleotides matching TRBD1. CDR3 size: 17 residues. Germline CDR1 reads MNHEY; CDR2 reads SMNVEV (reference sequence). Unmatched junction bases numbered 9, after V lost 5 bases and J lost 1 base. CDR3 protein: CASSTDRGQRGTDTQYF. In nucleotides, the CDR3 is TGTGCCAGCAGTACTGACAGGGGGCAGCGTGGCACAGATACGCAGTATTTT.

The chain couples TRBV20-1 to TRBJ2-7; D may be TRBD1 (5 bases). CDR3 length equals 11 residues. Trimming shortened V by 1 base and J by 6 bases, and 7 bases separated the two germline ends. Germline V gene data show CDR1 as DFQATT and CDR2 as SNEGSKA (reference sequence). CDR3 bases: TGCAGTGCTAGAGGACAGTTCGAGCAGTACTTC. Amino acid sequence: CSARGQFEQYF.

This clone was detected many times. The chain couples TRBV6-1 to TRBJ1-4; D is uncertain. Germline V CDR1 and CDR2: MNHNS, SASEGT. V was shortened by 7 bases and J by 5 bases, with 17 bases between the two germline ends. CDR3 length equals 15 residues. The CDR3 loop reads CASNTFYGPNEKLFF. DNA for the CDR3: TGTGCCAGCAACACCTTTTACGGGCCAAATGAAAAACTGTTTTTT.

This clone appeared a single time. J is TRBJ2-2 and V is TRBV14; 8 bases match TRBD2. This CDR3 comprises 16 residues. CDR1 is SGHDN, CDR2 FVKESK, per germline. Losses at the gene ends were 3 bases for V and 4 bases for J; bases not matched to a gene: 7. The CDR3 DNA is TGTGCCAGCAGCCACTTAGCGGGATTTGGCACCGGGGAGCTGTTTTTT. This encodes CASSHLAGFGTGELFF.